This passage covers 21 T cell receptor beta chains from one sample sequenced in a study of spatial heterogeneity in lung cancer. The time point: blood at routine non-recurrence follow-up after resection. MiXCR, applied by TCRdb to the 5' RACE reads, yields one record per CDR3 protein. The sample consists of under 20,000 distinct CDR3 sequences, 9.2% of them appearing once. The sequences come from PBMCs, collected at follow-up. The receptors shown here come from a male donor with early-stage non-small cell lung cancer.

This clonotype was seen ten or more times. J is TRBJ2-6 and V is TRBV4-3; no clear D gene. CDR3 length: 16 amino acids. Deletions cut 0 bases from V and 0 bases from J, with 6 bases between. Germline-derived CDR1 and CDR2 are LGHNA and YSLEER. CDR3 in DNA: TGCGCCAGCAGCCAAGAAGGTCTCTCTGGGGCCAACGTCCTGACTTTC. As protein: CASSQEGLSGANVLTF.

At least ten counts were recorded for this clonotype. The CDR3: CASSLNGPQETQYF. The CDR3 nucleotides are TGTGCCAGCAGCTTAAATGGTCCCCAAGAGACCCAGTACTTC. V gene TRBV7-2 combines with J gene TRBJ2-5; no reliable D call. The CDR3 has 14 amino acids. Trimming took 2 bases from V and 1 from J, leaving 8 bases between them. CDR1 SGHTA and CDR2 FQGNSA come from the germline V gene.

This clonotype was detected many times. The chain links TRBV7-6 to TRBJ1-6; D is ambiguous. CDR3 length equals 14 residues. The germline V and J ends were trimmed by 0 bases and 7 bases, with 7 bases remaining between them. CDR1 is SGHVS and CDR2 is FNYEAQ in the germline V gene. CDR3 DNA: TGTGCCAGCAGCTTAGCGGGGAGGAATTCACCCCTCCACTTT. This codes for CASSLAGRNSPLHF. The full variable domain, completed using reference TRBV7-6 and TRBJ1-6, is GAGVSQSPRYKVTKRGQDVALRCDPISGHVSLYWYRQALGQGPEFLTYFNYEAQQDKSGLPNDRFSAERPEGSISTLTIQRTEQRDSAMYRCASSLAGRNSPLHFGNGTRLTVT.

This clonotype was observed at least ten times. The chain is built from TRBV3-1 and TRBJ2-1, with D perhaps assigned TRBD1 or TRBD2 (5 bases each). This CDR3 region has 17 residues. With 0 bases removed from V and 1 base from J, the gap between germline ends came to 13 bases. CDR1 is LGHDT and CDR2 is YNNKEL in the germline V gene (reference sequence). The CDR3 bases are TGTGCCAGCAGCCAAGAATTTGGGACCGGTTCCTACAATGAGCAGTTCTTC. Its translation: CASSQEFGTGSYNEQFF.

This clonotype was counted at least ten times. The CDR3 protein is CASRQRDNSPLHF. The CDR3 DNA reads TGTGCCAGCAGGCAAAGGGACAATTCACCCCTCCACTTT. This rearrangement joins TRBV7-8 to TRBJ1-6; D might be TRBD1 (5 bases). The CDR3 totals 13 residues. The V end was cut by 6 bases, the J end by 7 bases, with 10 bases between. Germline V gives CDR1 SGHVS, CDR2 FQNEAQ.

This clonotype has a handful of counts. The genes are TRBV6-5 and TRBJ2-5; D may match TRBD1 or TRBD2 (6 bases each). The CDR3 contains 14 residues. Germline CDR1 and CDR2: MNHEY and SVGAGI. V lost 5 bases and J 5 bases, leaving 15 bases between the germline ends. CDR3 nucleotide sequence: TGTGCCAGCAGTCTAACTCAGGGGAGGGAGACCCAGTACTTC. It translates to CASSLTQGRETQYF.

Sample share makes this clonotype medium-sized. The rearrangement joins TRBV5-1 to TRBJ2-5, with 8 bases matching TRBD1. Germline assignment: CDR1 SGHRS and CDR2 YFSETQ. V shed 4 bases, J shed 5 bases, and the junction held 10 bases outside the gene matches. The CDR3 runs to 15 residues. CDR3 DNA: TGCGCCAGCAGCCCGGGACAGGCTTTGGGGGAGACCCAGTACTTC. It translates to CASSPGQALGETQYF. Full variable domain (remainder filled in from reference TRBV5-1 and TRBJ2-5): KAGVTQTPRYLIKTRGQQVTLSCSPISGHRSVSWYQQTPGQGLQFLFEYFSETQRNKGNFPGRFSGRQFSNSRSEMNVSTLELGDSALYLCASSPGQALGETQYFGPGTRLLVL.

This clonotype was seen many times. This chain links TRBV7-6 with TRBJ2-3, with 7 bases matching TRBD1. This CDR3 has 16 residues. CDR1 and CDR2 from the germline V gene are SGHVS and FNYEAQ. V gave up 5 bases and J gave up 2 bases; unmatched junction bases: 10. CDR3 sequence reads: CASSRPLTGNTDTQYF. CDR3 sequence (DNA): TGTGCCAGCAGCCGCCCTTTGACAGGGAACACAGATACGCAGTATTTT.

With respect to this clonotype: With a much larger clone just one base away, this may be a read error. The chain employs TRBV24-1 and TRBJ1-1; D is undetermined. The CDR3 spans 14 residues. The germline CDR1 and CDR2 sequences are KGHDR and SFDVKD. CDR3: CVTSDLKDGTEAFF. For the CDR3, the DNA is TGTGTCACCAGTGACCTTAAGGACGGGACTGAAGCTTTCTTT.

The chain links TRBV24-1 to TRBJ2-2; D is uncertain. V was shortened by 5 bases and J by 6 bases, with 3 bases between the two germline ends. The germline CDR1 and CDR2 sequences are KGHDR and SFDVKD. The CDR3 is made up of 11 amino acids. The CDR3: CATSAPGELFF. The CDR3 bases are TGTGCCACCAGTGCCCCCGGGGAGCTGTTTTTT.

Notes on this clonotype: This clone may be a read error of a much larger clone one base away. CDR3 loop: CASSLLDVGRSPLHF. The CDR3 DNA reads TGTGCCAGCAGTCTCCTGGACGTCGGCCGTTCACCCCTCCACTTT. The rearrangement uses TRBV2 and TRBJ1-6; D remains unclear. V was trimmed by 5 bases and J by 9 bases, leaving 17 bases between them. The CDR3 totals 15 residues. CDR1 is SNHLY and CDR2 is FYNNEI in the germline V gene.

The sample holds a few counts of this clonotype. J is TRBJ2-5 and V is TRBV6-1; 8 nucleotides match TRBD2. Germline lookup yields CDR1 MNHNS and CDR2 SASEGT. The CDR3 totals 16 residues. Trimming removed 7 bases from V and 0 bases from J; junction bases left unmatched: 10. The CDR3 nucleotides are TGTGCCAGCAAAATTTCTAGCGGGCTGTACCAAGAGACCCAGTACTTC. Translating gives CASKISSGLYQETQYF.

This clonotype was seen many times. The chain joins TRBV7-8 to TRBJ1-6; 8 bases fit TRBD1. With 2 bases clipped from V and 4 bases from J, the junction kept 7 bases outside the gene matches. The CDR3 is 17 residues long. The germline V gene has CDR1 SGHVS and CDR2 FQNEAQ. The CDR3 reads CASSLQGAPQYNSPLHF. CDR3 coding DNA: TGTGCCAGCAGCTTACAGGGGGCGCCTCAATATAATTCACCCCTCCACTTT. The variable domain in full, completed from reference TRBV7-8 and TRBJ1-6, reads GAGVSQSPRYKVAKRGQDVALRCDPISGHVSLFWYQQALGQGPEFLTYFQNEAQLDKSGLPSDRFFAERPEGSVSTLKIQRTQQEDSAVYLCASSLQGAPQYNSPLHFGNGTRLTVT.

The table lists this clonotype with many counts. V and J are TRBV20-1 and TRBJ2-1; D unresolved. Germline values: CDR1 DFQATT, CDR2 SNEGSKA (reference sequence). Trimming pared 5 bases from V and 0 bases from J, leaving 8 bases between. This CDR3 region has 13 residues. The CDR3 nucleotides read TGCAGTGCTTCCGACCGCTCCTACAATGAGCAGTTCTTC. Amino acid sequence: CSASDRSYNEQFF.

The CDR3 spells CSVESYYEQYF. The CDR3 DNA is TGCAGCGTTGAATCGTATTACGAGCAGTACTTC. The chain carries TRBV29-1 and TRBJ2-7; D not certain. The CDR3 spans 11 residues. Per the germline V gene, CDR1 is SQVTM and CDR2 is ANQGSEA. Trimming removed 2 bases at V and 4 bases at J, with 6 bases between.

This clonotype was seen at least ten times. The chain joins TRBV5-1 to TRBJ2-2, with D perhaps matching TRBD2 (5 bases). This CDR3 is 15 amino acids long. The ends were cut back, 4 bases at V and 4 bases at J, with 14 bases in the middle. Germline lookup yields CDR1 SGHRS and CDR2 YFSETQ. CDR3 sequence (DNA): TGCGCCAGCAGCGATCGGAGGACTTCCACCGGGGAGCTGTTTTTT. It yields the protein CASSDRRTSTGELFF. The full variable domain, its missing parts supplied by reference TRBV5-1 and TRBJ2-2, is KAGVTQTPRYLIKTRGQQVTLSCSPISGHRSVSWYQQTPGQGLQFLFEYFSETQRNKGNFPGRFSGRQFSNSRSEMNVSTLELGDSALYLCASSDRRTSTGELFFGEGSRLTVL.

The chain joins TRBV4-3 to TRBJ2-7; D is ambiguous. Trimming took 1 base from V and 6 from J, leaving 10 bases between them. The CDR3 consists of 13 residues. Germline CDR1 is LGHNA and CDR2 is YSLEER. For the CDR3, the DNA is TGCGCCAGCAGCCAAGTAACCACATCCGAGCAGTACTTC. Its translation is CASSQVTTSEQYF.

Written as DNA, the CDR3 is TGCGCCAGCAGCTTGGAGGAGGGGCGGGGCGAGCAGTACTTC. Protein: CASSLEEGRGEQYF. This chain joins TRBV5-1 and TRBJ2-7, with a possible D match to TRBD2 (6 bases). V lost 0 bases to trimming and J lost 6 bases, with 13 bases between them. The germline CDR1 and CDR2 sequences are SGHRS and YFSETQ. The CDR3 length is 14 residues.

This clonotype has ten or more counts. CDR3 coding DNA: TGTGCCAGTAGTGGCAGCCTTGCGGGGGATGAGACCCAGTACTTC. As protein: CASSGSLAGDETQYF. This chain connects TRBV19 to TRBJ2-5; 7 bases align to TRBD2. Looked up from germline, CDR1 is LNHDA and CDR2 is SQIVND (reference sequence). The J segment lost 5 bases and the V segment lost 5 bases, leaving 11 bases of the junction unmatched. The CDR3 covers 15 residues.

This clonotype was counted only a few times. The rearrangement links TRBV30 to TRBJ1-2; tentatively, D is TRBD1 (5 bases). The CDR3 contains 13 residues. Trimming took off 3 bases at V and 4 bases at J, with 12 bases between the two ends. Germline-derived CDR1 and CDR2 are GTSNPN and SVGIG (reference sequence). CDR3 DNA sequence: TGTGCCTGGAGGAAAGGGGCCAGCTATGGCTACACCTTC. It is translated as CAWRKGASYGYTF. Full variable domain (outside the CDR3, taken from reference TRBV30 and TRBJ1-2): SQTIHQWPATLVQPVGSPLSLECTVEGTSNPNLYWYRQAAGRGLQLLFYSVGIGQISSEVPQNLSASRPQDRQFILSSKKLLLSDSGFYLCAWRKGASYGYTFGSGTRLTVV.

The sample holds many counts of this clonotype. Here the CDR3 reads CASSPRDREQETQYF. Here the CDR3 DNA reads TGTGCCAGCAGTCCCCGGGACAGGGAACAAGAGACCCAGTACTTC. The rearrangement joins TRBV27 to TRBJ2-5; TRBD1 matches at 9 bases. The CDR3 is made up of 15 amino acids. Germline values: CDR1 MNHEY, CDR2 SMNVEV (reference sequence). V was pared by 5 bases and J by 2 bases, with 6 bases of the junction left unmatched.